This T cell receptor (beta chain) emerged from a study of CD8 T cells in acute hepatitis C reinfection. Trimming took 10 bases from V and 3 from J; bases not matched to a gene: 6. This CDR3 region has 13 residues. CDR1 is SNHLY, CDR2 FYNNEI, per germline. The protocol was immunoSEQ multiplex PCR, while the TCRdb copy is restricted to in-frame clones and leaves out a portion. This table holds 30,000 to 40,000 clones, approximately 83% found once. Documented time point: naive CD8 control sorted from an acute-time-point sample. Acute primary HCV infection: positive HCV RNA or antibody test after negative test within 24 weeks.

V and J are TRBV2 and TRBJ2-5, with 9 bases identical to TRBD2. Specimen: naive CD8+ T cells from PBMCs. This clonotype was sampled from a young woman who spontaneously cleared hepatitis C infection. The CDR3 DNA sequence: TGTGCCATCATAAGACTAGCGGAAGAGACCCAGTACTTC. Its protein is CAIIRLAEETQYF.